The next 4 T cell receptor beta chains were all read from a single sample in a study of early T cells in non-severe SARS-CoV-2 infection. TCRdb recomputed calls from the 5' RACE reads with MiXCR, one row per CDR3 protein. The data hold approximately 90,000 distinct CDR3 sequences, with approximately 10% observed a single time. This specimen consisted of whole blood, obtained at baseline. These receptors came from an adult who was a healthcare worker with PCR-confirmed SARS-CoV-2 infection or an uninfected control (not recorded which).

V gene TRBV4-1 combines with J gene TRBJ2-7, with D perhaps being TRBD1 or TRBD2 (6 bases each). V lost 0 bases and J 3 bases, leaving 12 bases between the germline ends. Germline assignment: CDR1 MGHRA and CDR2 YSYEKL. The CDR3 runs 15 residues. CDR3 nucleotides: TGCGCCAGCAGCCAAGACAGGGGAGGAAACTACGAGCAGTACTTC. Amino acid sequence: CASSQDRGGNYEQYF.

This clonotype was seen only a few times. The chain carries TRBV9 and TRBJ2-2; D gene ambiguous. V dropped 2 bases and J dropped 4 bases, with 6 bases sitting between them. This CDR3 is 13 amino acids long. CDR1 is SGDLS and CDR2 is YYNGEE in the germline V gene. The CDR3 loop reads CASSVSGTGELFF. The CDR3, as DNA: TGTGCCAGCAGCGTGAGTGGCACCGGGGAGCTGTTTTTT.

This clonotype was counted ten times or more. The chain is built from TRBV24-1 and TRBJ1-1; D might be TRBD1 (5 bases). V lost 1 base, J lost 6 bases, and 8 bases lay in between. CDR1 KGHDR and CDR2 SFDVKD come from the germline V gene. This CDR3 has 13 amino acids. This CDR3 is CATSDLWGPEAFF. The CDR3 DNA is TGTGCCACCAGTGATTTATGGGGCCCTGAAGCTTTCTTT.

This clonotype has more than one count but fewer than ten. The gene calls are TRBV3-1 and TRBJ1-1; no definite D call. V was trimmed by 4 bases and J by 7 bases, leaving 10 bases between them. Germline V CDR1 and CDR2: LGHDT, YNNKEL (reference sequence). The CDR3 is 12 residues long. The CDR3 region has the DNA TGTGCCAGCAGCCCAGGAACGTATGAAGCTTTCTTT. As protein: CASSPGTYEAFF.